This T cell receptor (beta chain) is drawn from a study of beta chain features in type 1 diabetes. The investigators reverse transcribed all of the isolated RNA, so they sequenced expressed TCRB transcripts. Clones were sequenced by immunoSEQ multiplex PCR, and TCRdb holds only the in-frame ones, with some missing. The sample records 250,000 to 350,000 clones, 14% being singletons. Study-level findings and limits: Possible PCR preference for shorter templates applied equally to patients and controls. In comparison with healthy donors, patients had naive, central memory and Treg TCRB repertoires that appeared more similar. Shortening that was moderate but significant affected the TCRB CDR3s of Type 1 diabetes patients in all four CD4+ subsets.

In its sample, this clone was seen a few times. Its antigen is as yet unknown. Germline CDR1 and CDR2: SGDLS and YYNGEE. The germline V and J ends were trimmed by 3 bases and 4 bases, with 11 bases remaining between them. This CDR3 has 13 residues. The specimen sequenced was central memory CD4+ T cells from blood. This chain joins TRBV9 and TRBJ2-7; D is ambiguous. The receptor comes from a man aged 30-40 years in good health. CDR3 DNA: TGTGCCAGCAGCGAAGGTAGCCCATACGAGCAGTACGTC. Its protein product is CASSEGSPYEQYV.